The 18 T cell receptor beta chains below were found in one sample sequenced in a study of control samples from healthy donors and cancer patients. This table comes from immunoSEQ multiplex PCR, and its TCRdb copy is limited to in-frame clones, with some not included. The table lists about 190,000 clones. Sequencing used blood. The source of these receptors is a woman aged 25 to 45 in good health.

The chain uses TRBV6-5 and TRBJ2-5, with 7 bases that match TRBD1. This CDR3 has 11 amino acids. The V segment lost 9 bases and the J segment 3 bases; nucleotides outside the gene matches: 1. Germline V gene lookup returns CDR1 MNHEY and CDR2 SVGAGI. The CDR3 DNA reads TGTGCCAGTGGACAGGAAGAGACCCAGTACTTC. Translated: CASGQEETQYF.

This chain uses TRBV5-5 with TRBJ1-1, with 9 bases lining up with TRBD1. This CDR3 has 16 residues. Germline V gene data show CDR1 as SGHKS and CDR2 as YYEKEE (reference sequence). The trim removed 2 bases at V and 1 base at J, leaving 6 bases unmatched. CDR3 loop: CASSLYRGRGNTEAFF. The DNA of the CDR3 is TGTGCCAGCAGCTTATACAGGGGGCGGGGGAACACTGAAGCTTTCTTT.

The V gene is TRBV9, the J gene TRBJ2-5, with TRBD2 identical over 8 bases. Losses at the gene ends were 3 bases for V and 2 bases for J; bases not matched to a gene: 6. The germline V gene encodes CDR1 SGDLS and CDR2 YYNGEE. The CDR3 length is 15 residues. The CDR3 is CASSGGAGVQETQYF. For the CDR3, the DNA is TGTGCCAGCAGCGGAGGAGCGGGGGTTCAAGAGACCCAGTACTTC.

The chain employs TRBV29-1 and TRBJ1-2; TRBD1 is a possible D gene (5 bases). CDR1 and CDR2 (germline): SQVTM, ANQGSEA. This CDR3 has 12 amino acids. V was shortened by 6 bases and J by 4 bases, with 12 bases between the two germline ends. CDR3 nucleotides: TGCAGCGTCATCCAGGGCTCCTATGGCTACACCTTC. It yields the protein CSVIQGSYGYTF.

The chain links TRBV7-2 to TRBJ2-1, with 9 bases identical to TRBD1. V gave up 3 bases and J gave up 9 bases; unmatched junction bases: 12. This CDR3 contains 16 residues. Germline CDR1 and CDR2: SGHTA and FQGNSA. The CDR3 nucleotides read TGTGCCAGCAGCTTGACAGGGGGGCGGATGAGGGGTGAGCAGTTCTTC. It is translated as CASSLTGGRMRGEQFF.

The CDR3, as DNA: TGTGCCAGCAGCTTAATGGGGTCCACAGATACGCAGTATTTT. It is translated as CASSLMGSTDTQYF. J is TRBJ2-3 and V is TRBV7-3; the D is unclear. The CDR3 totals 14 residues. Germline V gene data show CDR1 as SGHTA and CDR2 as FQGTGA. V lost 1 base and J 2 bases, leaving 7 bases between the germline ends.

The genes are TRBV5-1 and TRBJ1-1, with D perhaps TRBD1 (6 bases). CDR3 length equals 14 residues. V dropped 0 bases and J dropped 7 bases, with 13 bases sitting between them. CDR1 and CDR2 (germline): SGHRS, YFSETQ. For the CDR3, the DNA is TGCGCCAGCAGCTTGGGACAGGTAGAGGATGAAGCTTTCTTT. Its protein is CASSLGQVEDEAFF.

The chain joins TRBV30 to TRBJ2-7; D ambiguous. This CDR3 is 12 amino acids long. V lost 5 bases to trimming and J lost 0 bases, with 8 bases between them. Germline CDR1 and CDR2: GTSNPN and SVGIG (reference sequence). As DNA, the CDR3 is TGTGCCTGGGTCGTGGACTCCTACGAGCAGTACTTC. This encodes CAWVVDSYEQYF.

The chain recombines TRBV4-1 with TRBJ1-6; the match to TRBD1 covers 7 bases. V lost 7 bases to trimming and J lost 8 bases; unmatched junction nucleotides: 14. Germline V gene data show CDR1 as MGHRA and CDR2 as YSYEKL. CDR3 length equals 16 residues. The CDR3 is CASTPTGDRVYSPLHF. The CDR3 nucleotides read TGCGCCAGCACCCCCACAGGGGACCGAGTTTATTCACCCCTCCACTTT.

This CDR3 is CASSLGRSGELFF. CDR3 DNA sequence: TGCGCCAGCAGCTTGGGTCGTTCCGGGGAGCTGTTTTTT. V usage is TRBV5-1 and J usage is TRBJ2-2; D gene ambiguous. The V and J ends lost 0 bases and 6 bases respectively, with 6 bases between them. Germline V gene sequence: CDR1 SGHRS, CDR2 YFSETQ. The CDR3 extends over 13 amino acids.

This chain connects TRBV6-2 or TRBV6-3 to TRBJ1-2; weak D call: TRBD1 (5 bases). Germline CDR1 is MNHEY and CDR2 is SVGEGT. This CDR3 spans 13 amino acids. The V end was cut by 4 bases, the J end by 4 bases, with 10 bases between. The CDR3 DNA reads as TGTGCCAGCAGTTCCGAGCAGGGCTATGGCTACACCTTC. This gives the protein CASSSEQGYGYTF.

The V call is TRBV28, the J call TRBJ1-6; D possibly corresponds to TRBD1 (6 bases). Germline loops: CDR1 MDHEN, CDR2 SYDVKM. The CDR3 loop spans 13 amino acids. V dropped 6 bases and J dropped 14 bases, with 17 bases sitting between them. The chain's CDR3 is CASSPSPGQSLHF. The CDR3 DNA is TGTGCCAGCAGCCCCTCACCGGGACAATCCCTCCACTTT.

The chain links TRBV7-2 to TRBJ1-3; no reliable D call. Germline-derived CDR1 and CDR2 are SGHTA and FQGNSA. CDR3 length: 14 amino acids. Trimming stripped 5 bases from V and 0 bases from J, with 8 bases between. CDR3 loop: CASSRLASGNTIYF. For the CDR3, the DNA is TGTGCCAGCAGCCGTCTAGCCTCTGGAAACACCATATATTTT.

The chain joins TRBV19 to TRBJ2-7, with D tentatively TRBD2 (5 bases). This CDR3 spans 16 amino acids. The germline V gene has CDR1 LNHDA and CDR2 SQIVND (reference sequence). V lost 3 bases to trimming and J lost 3 bases, with 18 bases between them. The CDR3, as DNA: TGTGCCAGTAGTATGGTAGTTACCGGGGTGGACTACGAGCAGTACTTC. It codes for CASSMVVTGVDYEQYF.

The gene calls are TRBV27 and TRBJ1-2; D unclear. V shed 5 bases and J shed 8 bases, with 15 bases lying between them. The germline V gene has CDR1 MNHEY and CDR2 SMNVEV (reference sequence). CDR3 size: 13 residues. The DNA for the CDR3 is TGTGCCAGCAGTAGGTTGGGCGTGAGGGGCTACACCTTC. Encoded protein: CASSRLGVRGYTF.

The chain couples TRBV18 to TRBJ1-4, with 7 bases that match TRBD1. In germline, CDR1 is KGHSH, CDR2 LQKENI. V shed 0 bases, J shed 4 bases, and the junction held 2 bases outside the gene matches. The CDR3 has 15 amino acids. The CDR3 nucleotides are TGTGCCAGCTCACCACCGGGACAGAGTAATGAAAAACTGTTTTTT. Residues: CASSPPGQSNEKLFF.

The chain uses TRBV2 and TRBJ2-1; TRBD2 matches 9 bases. CDR1 SNHLY and CDR2 FYNNEI come from the germline V gene. This CDR3 has 13 residues. V dropped 6 bases and J dropped 9; count of bases not matched to a gene: 6. CDR3 DNA sequence: TGTGCCAGCAGGCGGGGGGGCACGAGTGAGCAGTTCTTC. The encoded protein is CASRRGGTSEQFF. The full variable domain, its missing parts supplied by reference TRBV2 and TRBJ2-1, is EPEVTQTPSHQVTQMGQEVILRCVPISNHLYFYWYRQILGQKVEFLVSFYNNEISEKSEIFDDQFSVERPDGSNFTLKIRSTKLEDSAMYFCASRRGGTSEQFFGPGTRLTVL.

The rearrangement uses TRBV28 and TRBJ2-5; the D is unclear. Trimming left V 5 bases short and J 2 bases short, with 15 bases between. Germline CDR1 is MDHEN and CDR2 is SYDVKM. The CDR3 has 15 amino acids. CDR3 amino acids: CASSKFDRLQETQYF. CDR3 coding DNA: TGTGCCAGCAGTAAGTTTGATCGCCTTCAAGAGACCCAGTACTTC.